This entry lists 22 T cell receptor beta chains sequenced from one sample in a study of blood T cell repertoires in COVID-19. TCRdb's table, derived via immunoSEQ multiplex PCR, lists solely in-frame clones and lacks some. The repertoire holds tens of thousands of clones, 65% to 90% seen once, with 7% to 7.5% in the top ten. Input material: peripheral blood. Receptors were obtained from a man aged 55-75 years with acute or convalescent COVID-19.

The V and J genes are TRBV14 and TRBJ2-5; TRBD1 matches at 8 bases. The length of the CDR3 is 14 residues. V dropped 4 bases and J dropped 5; count of bases not matched to a gene: 6. Germline V gene data show CDR1 as SGHDN and CDR2 as FVKESK. CDR3 nucleotide sequence: TGTGCCAGCAGCCCCATGGACAGGGTCGAGACCCAGTACTTC. Amino acids: CASSPMDRVETQYF.

The rearrangement joins TRBV7-6 to TRBJ1-3; possible D gene TRBD1, 6 bases. The germline CDR1 and CDR2 sequences are SGHVS and FNYEAQ. V was pared by 0 bases and J by 0 bases, with 18 bases between. The CDR3 contains 19 residues. Written as DNA, the CDR3 is TGTGCCAGCAGCTTAGCCACAGGGATGGGGTTCTTCTCTGGAAACACCATATATTTT. It specifies CASSLATGMGFFSGNTIYF.

This chain uses TRBV6-5 with TRBJ1-6; 8 bases are shared with TRBD1. From germline, CDR1 is MNHEY and CDR2 SVGAGI. The CDR3 is 15 residues long. With V trimmed by 2 bases and J by 10 bases, 7 bases remained unmatched. The CDR3 nucleotides read TGTGCCAGCAGTTACCGGACAGGGTACAGCTCACCCCTCCACTTT. It codes for CASSYRTGYSSPLHF.

The rearrangement joins TRBV9 to TRBJ1-2, with TRBD1 identical over 7 bases. V was clipped by 0 bases and J by 3 bases; unmatched bases: 8. Germline assignment: CDR1 SGDLS and CDR2 YYNGEE. The CDR3 covers 16 residues. CDR3 in amino acids: CASSVGGQAQYYGYTF. For the CDR3, the DNA is TGTGCCAGCAGCGTAGGTGGACAGGCTCAATACTATGGCTACACCTTC.

V usage is TRBV6-2 or TRBV6-3 and J usage is TRBJ1-4; 8 bases are a match to TRBD1. This CDR3 is built from 16 residues. Trimming removed 2 bases from V and 2 bases from J; junction bases left unmatched: 4. CDR1 is MNHEY, CDR2 SVGEGT, per germline. This CDR3 is CASSYADRATNEKLFF. The CDR3 bases are TGTGCCAGCAGTTACGCGGACAGGGCTACTAATGAAAAACTGTTTTTT.

The chain combines TRBV20-1 with TRBJ1-2; possible D gene TRBD1, 6 bases. Germline V gene data show CDR1 as DFQATT and CDR2 as SNEGSKA (reference sequence). The CDR3 loop spans 10 amino acids. Trimming removed 6 bases at V and 8 bases at J, with 10 bases between. The CDR3 bases are TGCAGTGCCACACAGGGCGGCTACACCTTC. This gives the protein CSATQGGYTF.

The chain couples TRBV7-9 to TRBJ2-1; 8 bases line up with TRBD2. Germline CDR1 SEHNR, CDR2 FQNEAQ (reference sequence). The CDR3 has 19 residues. The V and J ends lost 3 bases and 5 bases, in that order; junction bases with no gene match: 18. CDR3 DNA: TGTGCCAGCAGCTTGCTAGTTCCATTAAGCGGGAGATTGAACAATGAGCAGTTCTTC. Protein sequence: CASSLLVPLSGRLNNEQFF.

V gene TRBV30 combines with J gene TRBJ1-6; 7 nucleotides align to TRBD1. Germline CDR1 and CDR2: GTSNPN and SVGIG (reference sequence). Trimming removed 4 bases from V and 7 bases from J; junction bases left unmatched: 4. This CDR3 has 13 amino acids. The CDR3: CAWKGGWNSPLHF. CDR3 nucleotide sequence: TGTGCCTGGAAAGGGGGCTGGAATTCACCCCTCCACTTT.

Here the CDR3 reads CASSSGQIHEQYF. The CDR3 DNA sequence: TGCGCCAGCAGTTCGGGACAAATCCACGAGCAGTACTTC. V usage is TRBV10-2 and J usage is TRBJ2-7, with a weak D call TRBD1 (6 bases). The CDR3 sequence is 13 residues long. Germline lookup yields CDR1 WSHSY and CDR2 SAAADI. V gave up 5 bases and J gave up 5 bases, with 13 bases separating them.

The chain uses TRBV9 and TRBJ1-1; D gene ambiguous. This CDR3 spans 14 amino acids. CDR1 and CDR2 from the germline V gene are SGDLS and YYNGEE. Trimming left V 0 bases short and J 0 bases short, with 6 bases between. Written as DNA, the CDR3 is TGTGCCAGCAGCGTAGCGGCGGTGAACACTGAAGCTTTCTTT. Amino acid sequence: CASSVAAVNTEAFF. Full variable domain (missing parts from reference TRBV9 and TRBJ1-1): DSGVTQTPKHLITATGQRVTLRCSPRSGDLSVYWYQQSLDQGLQFLIQYYNGEERAKGNILERFSAQQFPDLHSELNLSSLELGDSALYFCASSVAAVNTEAFFGQGTRLTVV.

The chain is built from TRBV30 and TRBJ1-3; TRBD1 agrees at 7 bases. Germline V gene data show CDR1 as GTSNPN and CDR2 as SVGIG (reference sequence). This CDR3 spans 16 amino acids. Unmatched junction bases numbered 7, after V lost 2 bases and J lost 0 bases. The CDR3 nucleotides read TGTGCCTGGAGTCACAGGGGACGAGCCTCTGGAAACACCATATATTTT. It translates to CAWSHRGRASGNTIYF.

This chain joins TRBV7-9 and TRBJ1-4; D may be TRBD1 (6 bases). V was pared by 3 bases and J by 3 bases, with 20 bases between. CDR1 SEHNR and CDR2 FQNEAQ come from the germline V gene (reference sequence). This CDR3 has 18 residues. CDR3 bases: TGTGCCAGCAGCTTCTTTCCTGTACAGGGTAGTCCTAATGAAAAACTGTTTTTT. Its protein is CASSFFPVQGSPNEKLFF.

The rearrangement links TRBV19 to TRBJ1-5, with 10 nucleotides matching TRBD1. Germline-derived CDR1 and CDR2 are LNHDA and SQIVND (reference sequence). J lost 2 bases, V lost 8 bases, and 9 bases had no gene match. The CDR3 runs to 16 residues. This chain's CDR3 is CASGEKTGGGNQPQHF. Here the CDR3 DNA reads TGTGCCAGTGGGGAAAAGACAGGGGGCGGCAATCAGCCCCAGCATTTT.

The chain links TRBV7-3 to TRBJ1-6; weak D call: TRBD1 (5 bases). The CDR3 extends over 14 amino acids. Looked up from germline, CDR1 is SGHTA and CDR2 is FQGTGA. V was trimmed by 3 bases and J by 5 bases, leaving 8 bases between them. The CDR3 nucleotides read TGTGCCAGCAGCTTGGACACAAATAATTCACCCCTCCACTTT. Amino acid sequence: CASSLDTNNSPLHF.

The chain uses TRBV19 and TRBJ2-3; 9 nucleotides match TRBD1. With 4 bases clipped from V and 11 bases from J, the junction kept 7 bases outside the gene matches. Germline V lookup: CDR1 LNHDA, CDR2 SQIVND (reference sequence). The CDR3 length is 13 residues. The CDR3 nucleotides are TGTGCCAGTAGTAGTTCGACAGGGGGACGGCAGTATTTT. Residues: CASSSSTGGRQYF.

The chain joins TRBV7-8 to TRBJ1-6, with unresolved D. The CDR3 is 12 amino acids. Germline CDR1 SGHVS, CDR2 FQNEAQ. Trimming left V 5 bases short and J 10 bases short, with 9 bases between. The CDR3 loop is CASSPYRSPLHF. The CDR3 DNA is TGTGCCAGCAGCCCCTATAGATCACCCCTCCACTTT. Full variable domain (rest looked up from reference TRBV7-8 and TRBJ1-6): GAGVSQSPRYKVAKRGQDVALRCDPISGHVSLFWYQQALGQGPEFLTYFQNEAQLDKSGLPSDRFFAERPEGSVSTLKIQRTQQEDSAVYLCASSPYRSPLHFGNGTRLTVT.

The rearrangement uses TRBV19 and TRBJ1-6; 10 positions agree with TRBD1. After removal of 3 bases from V and 10 bases from J, the junction contained 3 bases not matched to a gene. There are 14 residues in the CDR3. Germline V gene data show CDR1 as LNHDA and CDR2 as SQIVND (reference sequence). The CDR3 protein is CASSMDRGSSPLHF. In DNA, the CDR3 is TGTGCCAGTAGTATGGACAGGGGGAGCTCACCCCTCCACTTT.

V usage is TRBV5-1 and J usage is TRBJ2-5; D unclear. Per the germline V gene, CDR1 is SGHRS and CDR2 is YFSETQ. V was pared by 0 bases and J by 2 bases, with 8 bases between. The CDR3 contains 14 residues. CDR3 loop: CASSLAVRQETQYF. CDR3 in DNA: TGCGCCAGCAGCTTGGCGGTCAGGCAAGAGACCCAGTACTTC.

CDR3 region: CAYSFVGYTF. For the CDR3, the DNA is TGTGCCTACTCGTTCGTGGGCTACACCTTC. The chain employs TRBV30 and TRBJ1-2, with D unresolved. CDR1 and CDR2 (germline): GTSNPN, SVGIG (reference sequence). The germline V and J ends were trimmed by 7 bases and 8 bases, with 11 bases remaining between them. The CDR3 spans 10 residues.

This clone was seen a single time. The chain is built from TRBV19 and TRBJ2-3, with 10 bases that match TRBD2. V was pared by 2 bases and J by 2 bases, with 10 bases of the junction left unmatched. Germline V gene data show CDR1 as LNHDA and CDR2 as SQIVND (reference sequence). The CDR3 contains 18 residues. The CDR3 protein is CASSISLAGNKITDTQYF. The CDR3 DNA follows: TGTGCCAGTAGTATATCACTAGCGGGAAATAAGATCACAGATACGCAGTATTTT.

The gene calls are TRBV29-1 and TRBJ2-2, with D possibly TRBD1 on 5 matching bases. Germline assignment: CDR1 SQVTM and CDR2 ANQGSEA. The CDR3 spans 16 residues. Trimming stripped 5 bases from V and 3 bases from J, with 19 bases between. The DNA for the CDR3 is TGCAGCGTTCGTGCCGGTGGCAGGGCAGACACCGGGGAGCTGTTTTTT. This translates into CSVRAGGRADTGELFF.

The genes are TRBV19 and TRBJ1-6, with 7 bases identical to TRBD1. There are 15 residues in the CDR3. CDR1 LNHDA and CDR2 SQIVND come from the germline V gene (reference sequence). Germline trimming cut 1 base from V and 7 bases from J; bases unmatched to any gene: 4. The CDR3 loop is CASSIGGTANSPLHF. The CDR3 nucleotides read TGTGCCAGTAGTATAGGAGGGACAGCAAATTCACCCCTCCACTTT.